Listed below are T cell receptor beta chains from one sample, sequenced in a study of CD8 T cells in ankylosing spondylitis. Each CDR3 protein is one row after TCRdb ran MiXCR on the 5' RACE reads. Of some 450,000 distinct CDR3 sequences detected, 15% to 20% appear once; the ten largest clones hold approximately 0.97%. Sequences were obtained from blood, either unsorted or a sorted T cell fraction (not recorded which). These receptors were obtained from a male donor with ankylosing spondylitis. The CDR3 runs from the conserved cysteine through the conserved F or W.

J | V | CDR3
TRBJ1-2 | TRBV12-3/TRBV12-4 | CASSFGQGLYGYTF
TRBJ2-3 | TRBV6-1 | CASSIGTAGTDTQYF
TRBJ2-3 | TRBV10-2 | CASSELLKTQYF
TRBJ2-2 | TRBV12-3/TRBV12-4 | CASSLWGPTGELFF
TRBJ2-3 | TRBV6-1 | CASSGQGYTDTQYF
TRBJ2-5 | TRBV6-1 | CASSRRVRGHQETQYF
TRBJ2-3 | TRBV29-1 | CSVVGLAGPTDTQYF
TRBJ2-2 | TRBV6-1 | CATARGPADTGELFF
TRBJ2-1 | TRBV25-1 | CASSELGSGGAIEQFF
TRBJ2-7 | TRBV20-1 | CSALPGTGKTYEQYF
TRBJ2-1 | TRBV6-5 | CASSYHGTSGRSVNEQFF
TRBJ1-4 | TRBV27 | CASSPGGRPNEKLFF
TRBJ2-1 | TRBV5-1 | CASRTGGDEQFF
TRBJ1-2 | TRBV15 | CATSREGRSSYTF
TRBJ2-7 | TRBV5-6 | CASSLSFRTGTSYEQYF
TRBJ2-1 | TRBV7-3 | CASSLRVVGLAGGMENEQFF
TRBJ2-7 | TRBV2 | CASSAQGVYEQYF
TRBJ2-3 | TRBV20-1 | CSARGHPRGTDTQYF
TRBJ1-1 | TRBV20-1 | CSAREDHTEAFF
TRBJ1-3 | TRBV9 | CASSVGGGTGGNTIYF
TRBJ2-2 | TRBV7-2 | CASSLSRSNTGELFF
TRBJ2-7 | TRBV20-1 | CSATLLSDEQYF
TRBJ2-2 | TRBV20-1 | CSARGWDTGELFF
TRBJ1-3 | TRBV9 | CASSVLAEGGNTIYF
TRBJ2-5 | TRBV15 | CATSTLRSSGKETQYF
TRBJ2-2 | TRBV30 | CAWSVRVTGERTGELFF
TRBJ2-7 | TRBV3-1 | CASSQGGHEQYF
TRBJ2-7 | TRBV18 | CASSQFRDTSYEQYF
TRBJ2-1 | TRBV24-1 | CATSDFTRGNNEQFF
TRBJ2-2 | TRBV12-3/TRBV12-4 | CASSLPGYTGELFF
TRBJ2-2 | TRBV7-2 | CASIPTRRDTGELFF
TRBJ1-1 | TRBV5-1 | CASSPGQGEAFF
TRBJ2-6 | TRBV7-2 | CASSRDHAGANVLTF
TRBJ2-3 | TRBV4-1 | CASSQDGVASGRWGDTQYF
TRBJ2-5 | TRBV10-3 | CAIAGTGGLETQYF
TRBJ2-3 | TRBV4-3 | CASSQDLGGDTQYF
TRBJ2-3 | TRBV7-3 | CASSPDREAQYF
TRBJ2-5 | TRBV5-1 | CASSPGSQGTQYF
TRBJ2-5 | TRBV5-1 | CASSLDTGSVETQYF
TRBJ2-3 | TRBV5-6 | CASSLETQGGITDTQYF
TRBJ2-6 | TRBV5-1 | CASSNKGTVSSGANVLTF
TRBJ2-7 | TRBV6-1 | CASSQGGRYEQYF
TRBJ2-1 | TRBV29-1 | CSVLPASGGYNEQFF
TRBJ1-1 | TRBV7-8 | CASSVANTEAFF
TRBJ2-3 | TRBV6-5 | CASSYGGLYTDTQYF
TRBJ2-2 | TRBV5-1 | CASSLGDRVDTGELFF
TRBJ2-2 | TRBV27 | CASSLFGHQNTGELFF
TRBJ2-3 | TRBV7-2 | CASSLQLAGGTTDTQYF
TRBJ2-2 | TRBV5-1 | CASSTGLAGGPTGELFF
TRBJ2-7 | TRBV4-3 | CASSQYHGGNDYEQYF
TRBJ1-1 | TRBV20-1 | CSAKQGSYMNTEAFF
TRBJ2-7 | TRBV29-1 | CSVAPTWSHSYEQYF
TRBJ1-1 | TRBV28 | CASSLNRGRWAFF
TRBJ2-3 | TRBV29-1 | CSAQSPLGTQYF
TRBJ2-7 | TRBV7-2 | CASSPGYSYEQYF
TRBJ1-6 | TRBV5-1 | CASSLGKGSYNSPLHF
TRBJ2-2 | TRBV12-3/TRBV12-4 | CASRQRGTSDYGELFF
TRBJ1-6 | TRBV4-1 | CASSQGGQINSPLHF
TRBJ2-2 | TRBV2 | CASSVQGAGELFF
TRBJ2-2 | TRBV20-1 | CSARWGGGSGELFF